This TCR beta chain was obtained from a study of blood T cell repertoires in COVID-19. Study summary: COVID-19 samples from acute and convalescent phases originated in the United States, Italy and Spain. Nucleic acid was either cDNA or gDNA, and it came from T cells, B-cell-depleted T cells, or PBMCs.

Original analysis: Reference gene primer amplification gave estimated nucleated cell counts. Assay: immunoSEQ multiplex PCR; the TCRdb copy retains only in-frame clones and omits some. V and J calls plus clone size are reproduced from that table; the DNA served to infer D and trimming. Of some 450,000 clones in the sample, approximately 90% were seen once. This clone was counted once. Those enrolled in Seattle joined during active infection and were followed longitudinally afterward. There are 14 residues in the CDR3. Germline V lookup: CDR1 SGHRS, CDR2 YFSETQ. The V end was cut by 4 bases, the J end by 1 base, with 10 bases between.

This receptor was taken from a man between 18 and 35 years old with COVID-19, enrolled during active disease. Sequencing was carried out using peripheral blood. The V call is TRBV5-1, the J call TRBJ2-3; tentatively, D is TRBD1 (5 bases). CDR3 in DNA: TGCGCCAGCAGCCGGACACTTGGCACAGATACGCAGTATTTT. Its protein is CASSRTLGTDTQYF.